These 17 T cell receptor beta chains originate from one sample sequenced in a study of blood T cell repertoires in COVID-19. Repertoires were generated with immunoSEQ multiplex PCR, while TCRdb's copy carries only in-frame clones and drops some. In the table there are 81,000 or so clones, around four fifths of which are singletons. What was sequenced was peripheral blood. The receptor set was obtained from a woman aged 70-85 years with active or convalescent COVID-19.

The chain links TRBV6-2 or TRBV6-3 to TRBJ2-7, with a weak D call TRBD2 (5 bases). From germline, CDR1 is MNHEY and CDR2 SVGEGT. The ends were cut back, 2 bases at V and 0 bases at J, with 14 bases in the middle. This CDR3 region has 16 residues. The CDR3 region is CASSYGRVRSSYEQYF. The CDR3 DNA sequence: TGTGCCAGCAGTTACGGGCGGGTCAGAAGCTCCTACGAGCAGTACTTC.

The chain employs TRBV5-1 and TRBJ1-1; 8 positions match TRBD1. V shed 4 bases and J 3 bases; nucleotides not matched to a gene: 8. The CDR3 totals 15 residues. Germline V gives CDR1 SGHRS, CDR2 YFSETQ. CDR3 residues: CASSLGQGADTEAFF. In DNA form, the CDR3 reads TGCGCCAGCAGCCTAGGACAGGGAGCGGACACTGAAGCTTTCTTT.

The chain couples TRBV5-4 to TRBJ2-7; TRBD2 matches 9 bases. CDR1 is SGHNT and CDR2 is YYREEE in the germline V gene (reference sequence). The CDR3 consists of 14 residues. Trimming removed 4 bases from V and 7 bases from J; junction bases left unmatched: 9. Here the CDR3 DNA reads TGTGCCAGCAGCCCCGAGCGGGGGGCGGGGGAGCAGTACTTC. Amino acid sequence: CASSPERGAGEQYF.

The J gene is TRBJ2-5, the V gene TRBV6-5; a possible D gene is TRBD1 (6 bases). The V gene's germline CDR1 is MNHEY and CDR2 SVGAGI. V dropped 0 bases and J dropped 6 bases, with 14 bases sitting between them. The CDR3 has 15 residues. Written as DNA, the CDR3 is TGTGCCAGCAGTTACTCCAACGACAGGTCGAAGACCCAGTACTTC. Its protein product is CASSYSNDRSKTQYF.

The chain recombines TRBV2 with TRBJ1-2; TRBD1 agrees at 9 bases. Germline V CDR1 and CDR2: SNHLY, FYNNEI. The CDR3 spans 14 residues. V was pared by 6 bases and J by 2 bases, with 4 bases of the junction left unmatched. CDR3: CASSRTGVNYGYTF. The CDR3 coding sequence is TGTGCCAGCAGCAGGACAGGGGTGAACTATGGCTACACCTTC. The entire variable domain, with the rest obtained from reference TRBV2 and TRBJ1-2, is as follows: EPEVTQTPSHQVTQMGQEVILRCVPISNHLYFYWYRQILGQKVEFLVSFYNNEISEKSEIFDDQFSVERPDGSNFTLKIRSTKLEDSAMYFCASSRTGVNYGYTFGSGTRLTVV.

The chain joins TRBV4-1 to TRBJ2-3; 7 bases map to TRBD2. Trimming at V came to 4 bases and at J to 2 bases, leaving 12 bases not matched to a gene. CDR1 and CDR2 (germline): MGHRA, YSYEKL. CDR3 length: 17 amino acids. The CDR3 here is CASSRLDGGGSTDTQYF. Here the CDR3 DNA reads TGCGCCAGCAGCCGTCTCGACGGCGGGGGTTCCACAGATACGCAGTATTTT.

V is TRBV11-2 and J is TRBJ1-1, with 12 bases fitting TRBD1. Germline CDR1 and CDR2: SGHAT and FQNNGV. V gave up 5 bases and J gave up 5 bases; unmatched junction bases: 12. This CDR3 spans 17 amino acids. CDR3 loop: CASSLRDRGRRGTEAFF. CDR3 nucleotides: TGTGCCAGCAGCCTAAGGGACAGGGGGCGGAGGGGAACTGAAGCTTTCTTT.

CDR3 in DNA: TGCGCCAGCAGCTTCGGGACACTAAACACCGGGGAGCTGTTTTTT. Translated: CASSFGTLNTGELFF. The rearrangement uses TRBV5-1 and TRBJ2-2; D might be TRBD1 (6 bases). There are 15 residues in the CDR3. Germline CDR1 is SGHRS and CDR2 is YFSETQ. The V gene lost 2 bases and the J gene lost 2 bases, with 10 bases spanning the gap. Supplemented by reference TRBV5-1 and TRBJ2-2, the full variable domain reads KAGVTQTPRYLIKTRGQQVTLSCSPISGHRSVSWYQQTPGQGLQFLFEYFSETQRNKGNFPGRFSGRQFSNSRSEMNVSTLELGDSALYLCASSFGTLNTGELFFGEGSRLTVL.

CDR3 amino acids: CASSAPGQRADTQYF. CDR3 in DNA: TGTGCCAGCAGCGCACCGGGACAGCGAGCAGATACGCAGTATTTT. J is TRBJ2-3 and V is TRBV5-4; 7 bases align to TRBD1. Germline V gene lookup returns CDR1 SGHNT and CDR2 YYREEE (reference sequence). With 4 bases clipped from V and 4 bases from J, the junction kept 9 bases outside the gene matches. This CDR3 is built from 15 residues.

CDR3 sequence: CASSLRGGRADTQYF. CDR3 in DNA: TGTGCCAGCAGCTTGCGGGGGGGCAGGGCAGATACGCAGTATTTT. The rearrangement links TRBV7-2 to TRBJ2-3, with 9 bases lining up with TRBD2. The CDR3 sequence is 15 residues long. Germline loops: CDR1 SGHTA, CDR2 FQGNSA. The V segment lost 3 bases and the J segment 4 bases; nucleotides outside the gene matches: 5.

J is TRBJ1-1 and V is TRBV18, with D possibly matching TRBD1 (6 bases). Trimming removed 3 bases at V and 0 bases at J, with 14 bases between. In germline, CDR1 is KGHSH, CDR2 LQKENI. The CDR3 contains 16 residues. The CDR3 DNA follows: TGTGCCAGCTCACCCGGGGGGGCACGCATGAACACTGAAGCTTTCTTT. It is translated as CASSPGGARMNTEAFF.

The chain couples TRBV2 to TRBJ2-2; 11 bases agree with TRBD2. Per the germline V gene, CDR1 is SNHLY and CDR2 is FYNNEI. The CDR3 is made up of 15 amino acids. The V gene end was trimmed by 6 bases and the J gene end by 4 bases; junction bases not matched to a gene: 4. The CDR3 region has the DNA TGTGCCAGCAGACGACTAGCGGGGCCCACCGGGGAGCTGTTTTTT. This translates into CASRRLAGPTGELFF.

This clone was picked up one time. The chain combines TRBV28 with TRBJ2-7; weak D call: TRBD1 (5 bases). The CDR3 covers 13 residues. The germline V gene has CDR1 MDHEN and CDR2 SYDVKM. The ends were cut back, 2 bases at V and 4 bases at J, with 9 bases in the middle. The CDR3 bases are TGTGCCAGCAGTTTAGGCACAGGTTACGAGCAGTACTTC. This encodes CASSLGTGYEQYF.

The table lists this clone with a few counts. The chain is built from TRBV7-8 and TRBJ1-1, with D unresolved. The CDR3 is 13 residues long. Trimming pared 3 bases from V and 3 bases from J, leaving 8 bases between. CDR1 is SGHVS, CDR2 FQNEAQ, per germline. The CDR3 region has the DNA TGTGCCAGCAGCTTTAACAGCCACACTGAAGCTTTCTTT. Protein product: CASSFNSHTEAFF.

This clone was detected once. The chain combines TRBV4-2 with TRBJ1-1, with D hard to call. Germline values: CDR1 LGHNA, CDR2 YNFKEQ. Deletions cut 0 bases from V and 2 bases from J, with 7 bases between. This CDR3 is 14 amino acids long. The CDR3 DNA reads TGTGCCAGCAGCCAAGATGCAGTCAACACTGAAGCTTTCTTT. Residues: CASSQDAVNTEAFF.

The CDR3 sequence: CASSLVGGPYGYTF. The CDR3 nucleotides are TGTGCCAGCAGCTTAGTGGGGGGACCCTATGGCTACACCTTC. The chain couples TRBV7-2 to TRBJ1-2, with TRBD1 as a possible D gene (5 bases). With 1 base removed from V and 4 bases from J, the gap between germline ends came to 10 bases. CDR1 is SGHTA, CDR2 FQGNSA, per germline. This CDR3 spans 14 amino acids.

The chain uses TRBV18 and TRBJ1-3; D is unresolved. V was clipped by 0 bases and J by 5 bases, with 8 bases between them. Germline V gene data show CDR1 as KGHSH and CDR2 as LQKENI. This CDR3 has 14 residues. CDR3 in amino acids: CASSPPYSRNTIYF. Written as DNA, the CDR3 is TGTGCCAGCTCACCACCGTACAGTAGAAACACCATATATTTT. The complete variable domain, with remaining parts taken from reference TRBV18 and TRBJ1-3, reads NAGVMQNPRHLVRRRGQEARLRCSPMKGHSHVYWYRQLPEEGLKFMVYLQKENIIDESGMPKERFSAEFPKEGPSILRIQQVVRGDSAAYFCASSPPYSRNTIYFGEGSWLTVV.